The 10 T cell receptor beta chains below all came from one sample that was sequenced in a study of cytomegalovirus exposure and HLA in healthy donors. Vbeta (60) and Jbeta (13) primers were used in the PCR. TCRdb's copy holds only in-frame clones and misses some; the assay was immunoSEQ multiplex PCR. This table holds approximately 200,000 clones, 70% to 75% found once. The sequencing sample was made of PBMCs. The receptor source for this set is a man younger than 45 in good health and CMV-seropositive.

The V gene is TRBV6-1, the J gene TRBJ1-5, with TRBD1 identical over 11 bases. The trim removed 4 bases at V and 4 bases at J, leaving 6 bases unmatched. The CDR3 totals 16 residues. Germline CDR1 MNHNS, CDR2 SASEGT. In DNA form, the CDR3 reads TGTGCCAGCAGTGGGTGGACAGGGGGCGGAAATCAGCCCCAGCATTTT. It yields the protein CASSGWTGGGNQPQHF.

This CDR3 reads CAIAVGQGAQEQYF. The CDR3 coding sequence is TGTGCCATCGCGGTGGGGCAGGGGGCGCAGGAGCAGTACTTC. The chain employs TRBV10-3 and TRBJ2-7; the match to TRBD1 covers 8 bases. Looked up from germline, CDR1 is ENHRY and CDR2 is SYGVKD. V shed 8 bases, J shed 7 bases, and the junction held 13 bases outside the gene matches. The CDR3 contains 14 residues.

This clone was counted a few times. This chain links TRBV19 with TRBJ2-7; possible D gene TRBD2, 6 bases. CDR3 size: 13 residues. Trimming stripped 3 bases from V and 3 bases from J, with 9 bases between. The germline gives CDR1 LNHDA, CDR2 SQIVND (reference sequence). Here the CDR3 reads CASSMGGGYEQYF. The CDR3 nucleotides read TGTGCCAGTAGTATGGGGGGTGGCTACGAGCAGTACTTC.

This clone was counted a single time. One end of the junction does not line up with germline, which may come from a read error. The V call is TRBV7-9, the J call TRBJ1-2; 9 bases line up with TRBD1. The CDR3 has 14 amino acids. Germline assignment: CDR1 SEHNR and CDR2 FQNEAQ (reference sequence). DNA of the CDR3: TGTTCCAGCAGCTTAACAGGGGGCACTTATGGCTACACCTTC. Translation: CSSSLTGGTYGYTF.

The rearrangement uses TRBV6-4 and TRBJ2-5; 10 bases are shared with TRBD1. The V gene's germline CDR1 is MRHNA and CDR2 SNTAGT. The length of the CDR3 is 19 residues. The V gene end was trimmed by 1 base and the J gene end by 2 bases; junction bases not matched to a gene: 13. CDR3: CASSDFEGSGTGEQETQYF. CDR3 sequence (DNA): TGTGCCAGCAGTGACTTCGAGGGATCCGGGACAGGGGAACAAGAGACCCAGTACTTC.

The chain joins TRBV9 to TRBJ1-5; D is undetermined. Per the germline V gene, CDR1 is SGDLS and CDR2 is YYNGEE. V dropped 0 bases and J dropped 1 base, with 8 bases sitting between them. The CDR3 is 15 amino acids. Here the CDR3 reads CASSVARHSNQPQHF. The CDR3 DNA sequence: TGTGCCAGCAGCGTAGCTAGGCACAGCAATCAGCCCCAGCATTTT.

This chain connects TRBV5-1 to TRBJ1-1; 8 bases line up with TRBD1. This CDR3 contains 15 residues. The V gene end was trimmed by 4 bases and the J gene end by 1 base; junction bases not matched to a gene: 6. Germline CDR1 SGHRS, CDR2 YFSETQ. This CDR3 reads CASSPTQGENTEAFF. DNA of the CDR3: TGCGCCAGCAGCCCAACACAGGGGGAGAACACTGAAGCTTTCTTT.

This clone turned up a few times. V is TRBV4-1 and J is TRBJ1-4, with TRBD1 as a possible D gene (5 bases). Germline V CDR1 and CDR2: MGHRA, YSYEKL. This CDR3 is built from 15 residues. Trimming shortened V by 1 base and J by 8 bases, and 14 bases separated the two germline ends. In nucleotides, the CDR3 is TGCGCCAGCAGCCAAGGAAGGGGAAGATTCGAAAAACTGTTTTTT. This codes for CASSQGRGRFEKLFF.

CDR3 sequence: CASSRGTGTGSPEQYF. In DNA form, the CDR3 reads TGTGCCAGCAGCCGGGGAACCGGGACAGGGAGTCCCGAGCAGTACTTC. This rearrangement joins TRBV7-6 to TRBJ2-7; 9 bases match TRBD1. CDR1 SGHVS and CDR2 FNYEAQ come from the germline V gene. Trimming took 5 bases from V and 6 from J; bases not matched to a gene: 14. The CDR3 is 16 residues long.

The CDR3: CASSPRGGLAGAQGNEQYF. The CDR3 nucleotides read TGTGCCAGCAGCCCACGAGGGGGACTAGCGGGAGCCCAGGGAAACGAGCAGTACTTC. The V and J genes are TRBV9 and TRBJ2-7; 14 bases map to TRBD2. CDR1 SGDLS and CDR2 YYNGEE come from the germline V gene. The V and J ends lost 4 bases and 5 bases, in that order; junction bases with no gene match: 17. The CDR3 covers 19 residues.